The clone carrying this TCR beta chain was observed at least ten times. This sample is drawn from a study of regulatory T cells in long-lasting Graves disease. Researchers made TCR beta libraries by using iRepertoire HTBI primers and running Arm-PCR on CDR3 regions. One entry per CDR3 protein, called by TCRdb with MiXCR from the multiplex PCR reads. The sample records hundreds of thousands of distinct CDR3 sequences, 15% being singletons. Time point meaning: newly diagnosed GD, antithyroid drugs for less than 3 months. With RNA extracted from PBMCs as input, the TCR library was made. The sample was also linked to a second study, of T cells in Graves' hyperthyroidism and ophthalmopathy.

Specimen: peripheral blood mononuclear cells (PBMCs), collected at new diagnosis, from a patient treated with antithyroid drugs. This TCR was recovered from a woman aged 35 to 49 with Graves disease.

DNA for the CDR3: TGTGCCACCAGTGATTTGACTAGCGGGACTACAGATACGCAGTATTTT. Amino acid sequence: CATSDLTSGTTDTQYF. The J gene is TRBJ2-3, the V gene TRBV24-1, with 10 positions matching TRBD2. There are 16 residues in the CDR3. V lost 0 bases, J lost 3 bases, and 2 bases stayed unmatched. Germline V CDR1 and CDR2: KGHDR, SFDVKD.